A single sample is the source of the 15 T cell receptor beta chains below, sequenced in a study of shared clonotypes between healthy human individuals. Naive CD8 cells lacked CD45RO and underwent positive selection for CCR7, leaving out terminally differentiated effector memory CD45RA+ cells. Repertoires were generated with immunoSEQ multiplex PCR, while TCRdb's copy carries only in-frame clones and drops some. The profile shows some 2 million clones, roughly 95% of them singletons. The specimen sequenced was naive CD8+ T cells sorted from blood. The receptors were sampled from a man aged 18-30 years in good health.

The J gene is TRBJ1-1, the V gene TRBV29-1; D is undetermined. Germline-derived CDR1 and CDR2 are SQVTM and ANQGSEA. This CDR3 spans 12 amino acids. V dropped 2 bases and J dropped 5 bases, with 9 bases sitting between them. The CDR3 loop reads CSVESHETEAFF. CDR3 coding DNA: TGCAGCGTTGAAAGCCATGAGACTGAAGCTTTCTTT.

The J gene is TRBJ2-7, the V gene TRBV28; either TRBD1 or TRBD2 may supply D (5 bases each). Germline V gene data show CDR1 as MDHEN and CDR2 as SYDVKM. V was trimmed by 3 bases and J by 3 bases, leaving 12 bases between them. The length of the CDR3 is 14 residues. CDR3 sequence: CASSFRDGLYEQYF. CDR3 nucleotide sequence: TGTGCCAGCAGTTTCCGGGACGGACTCTACGAGCAGTACTTC.

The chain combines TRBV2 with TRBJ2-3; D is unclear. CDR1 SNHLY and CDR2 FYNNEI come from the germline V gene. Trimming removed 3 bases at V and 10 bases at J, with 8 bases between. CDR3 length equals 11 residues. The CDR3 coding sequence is TGTGCCAGCAGTGAGGACGGTGCGCAGTATTTT. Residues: CASSEDGAQYF. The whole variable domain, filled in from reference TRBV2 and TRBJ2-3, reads EPEVTQTPSHQVTQMGQEVILRCVPISNHLYFYWYRQILGQKVEFLVSFYNNEISEKSEIFDDQFSVERPDGSNFTLKIRSTKLEDSAMYFCASSEDGAQYFGPGTRLTVL.

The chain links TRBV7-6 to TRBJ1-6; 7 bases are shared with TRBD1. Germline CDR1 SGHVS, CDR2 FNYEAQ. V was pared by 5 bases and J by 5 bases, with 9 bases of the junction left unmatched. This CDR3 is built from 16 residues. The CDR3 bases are TGTGCCAGCAGCCAGAACAGGGACAGTAATAATTCACCCCTCCACTTT. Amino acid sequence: CASSQNRDSNNSPLHF. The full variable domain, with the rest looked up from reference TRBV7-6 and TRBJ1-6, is GAGVSQSPRYKVTKRGQDVALRCDPISGHVSLYWYRQALGQGPEFLTYFNYEAQQDKSGLPNDRFSAERPEGSISTLTIQRTEQRDSAMYRCASSQNRDSNNSPLHFGNGTRLTVT.

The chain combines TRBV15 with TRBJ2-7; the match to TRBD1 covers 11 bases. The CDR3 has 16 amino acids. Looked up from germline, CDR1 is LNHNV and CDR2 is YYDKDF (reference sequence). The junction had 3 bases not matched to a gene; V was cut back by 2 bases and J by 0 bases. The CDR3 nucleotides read TGTGCCACCAGCAGATGGGACAGGGGGGTCTCCTACGAGCAGTACTTC. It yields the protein CATSRWDRGVSYEQYF.

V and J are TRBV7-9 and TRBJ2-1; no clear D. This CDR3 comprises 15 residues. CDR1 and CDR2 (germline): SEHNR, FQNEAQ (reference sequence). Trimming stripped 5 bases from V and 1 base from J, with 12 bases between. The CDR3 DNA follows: TGTGCCAGCAGCCCCAAGAAGGGTTCCTACAATGAGCAGTTCTTC. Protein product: CASSPKKGSYNEQFF.

The CDR3: CATTQGGVSDTQYF. CDR3 nucleotides: TGCGCCACCACTCAGGGGGGGGTTTCAGATACGCAGTATTTT. This chain links TRBV10-1 with TRBJ2-3; D tentatively reads TRBD1 or TRBD2 (7 bases each). Germline loops: CDR1 WNHNN, CDR2 SYGVQD (reference sequence). This CDR3 is 14 amino acids long. With 10 bases removed from V and 4 bases from J, the gap between germline ends came to 18 bases.

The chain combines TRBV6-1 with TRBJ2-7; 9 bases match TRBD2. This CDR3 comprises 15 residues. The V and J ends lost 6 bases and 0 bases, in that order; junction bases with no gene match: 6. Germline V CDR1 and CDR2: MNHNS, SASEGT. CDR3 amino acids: CASSVAGATSYEQYF. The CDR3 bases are TGTGCCAGCAGCGTAGCGGGGGCCACCTCCTACGAGCAGTACTTC.

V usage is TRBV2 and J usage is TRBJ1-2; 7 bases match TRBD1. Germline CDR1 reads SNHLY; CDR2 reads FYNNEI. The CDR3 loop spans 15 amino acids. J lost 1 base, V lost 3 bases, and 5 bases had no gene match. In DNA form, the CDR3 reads TGTGCCAGCAGTGACAGGGGGTATTATAACTATGGCTACACCTTC. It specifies CASSDRGYYNYGYTF.

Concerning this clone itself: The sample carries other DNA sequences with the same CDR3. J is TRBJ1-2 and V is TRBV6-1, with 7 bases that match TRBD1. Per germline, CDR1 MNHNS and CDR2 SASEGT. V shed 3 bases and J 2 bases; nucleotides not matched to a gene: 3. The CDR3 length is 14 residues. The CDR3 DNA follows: TGTGCCAGCAGTGATTGGACAGGAAACTATGGCTACACCTTC. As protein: CASSDWTGNYGYTF.

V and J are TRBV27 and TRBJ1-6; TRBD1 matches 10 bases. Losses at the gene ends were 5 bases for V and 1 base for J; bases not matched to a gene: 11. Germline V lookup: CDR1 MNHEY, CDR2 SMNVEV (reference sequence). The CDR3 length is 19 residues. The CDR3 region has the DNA TGTGCCAGCAGTAATTCCGGGACAGGGGTAGGGTCCTATAATTCACCCCTCCACTTT. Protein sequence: CASSNSGTGVGSYNSPLHF.

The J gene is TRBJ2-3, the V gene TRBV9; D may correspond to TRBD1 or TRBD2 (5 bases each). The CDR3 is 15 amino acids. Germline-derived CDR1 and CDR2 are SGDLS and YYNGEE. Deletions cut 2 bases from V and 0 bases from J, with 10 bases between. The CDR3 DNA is TGTGCCAGCAGCGTTGGGGACCAAAGCACAGATACGCAGTATTTT. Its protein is CASSVGDQSTDTQYF. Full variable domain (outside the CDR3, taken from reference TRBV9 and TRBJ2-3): DSGVTQTPKHLITATGQRVTLRCSPRSGDLSVYWYQQSLDQGLQFLIQYYNGEERAKGNILERFSAQQFPDLHSELNLSSLELGDSALYFCASSVGDQSTDTQYFGPGTRLTVL.

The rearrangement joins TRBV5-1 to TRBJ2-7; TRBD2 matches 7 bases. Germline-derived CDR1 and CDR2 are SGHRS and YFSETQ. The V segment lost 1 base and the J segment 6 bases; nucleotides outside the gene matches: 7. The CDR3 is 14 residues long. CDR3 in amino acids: CASSLFILAPEQYF. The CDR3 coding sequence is TGCGCCAGCAGCTTGTTCATACTAGCGCCCGAGCAGTACTTC.

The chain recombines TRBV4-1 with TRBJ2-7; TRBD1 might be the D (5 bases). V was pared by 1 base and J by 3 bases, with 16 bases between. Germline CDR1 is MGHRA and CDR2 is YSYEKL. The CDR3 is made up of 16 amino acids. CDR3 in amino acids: CASSQAVQGLNYEQYF. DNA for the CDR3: TGCGCCAGCAGCCAAGCGGTCCAGGGCCTTAACTACGAGCAGTACTTC.

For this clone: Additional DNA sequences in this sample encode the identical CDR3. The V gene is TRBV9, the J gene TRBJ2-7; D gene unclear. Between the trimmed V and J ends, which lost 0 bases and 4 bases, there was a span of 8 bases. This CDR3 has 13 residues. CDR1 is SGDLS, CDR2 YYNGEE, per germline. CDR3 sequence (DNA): TGTGCCAGCAGCGTAGACCCCAGTTACGAGCAGTACTTC. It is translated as CASSVDPSYEQYF.